Following are 5 T cell receptor beta chains from one sample sequenced in a study of cytomegalovirus exposure and HLA in healthy donors. The protocol was immunoSEQ multiplex PCR, while the TCRdb copy is restricted to in-frame clones and leaves out a portion. The sample lists about 150,000 clones, about 94% seen once, with 1.5% to 2% in the top ten. Sample: PBMCs. These receptors all stem from a man in his late teens or twenties in good health and CMV-seropositive.

J is TRBJ1-2 and V is TRBV6-1, with 12 bases fitting TRBD1. CDR3 length: 15 residues. The V gene's germline CDR1 is MNHNS and CDR2 SASEGT. With 3 bases clipped from V and 7 bases from J, the junction kept 6 bases outside the gene matches. CDR3 nucleotides: TGTGCCAGCAGTGAGGGGGACAGGGGGCTGGGTGGCTACACCTTC. As protein: CASSEGDRGLGGYTF.

The chain employs TRBV10-3 and TRBJ1-1; tentatively, D is TRBD1 (5 bases). The CDR3 loop spans 13 amino acids. The germline CDR1 and CDR2 sequences are ENHRY and SYGVKD. Trimming removed 11 bases at V and 1 base at J, with 14 bases between. CDR3 sequence: CAVHRSRNTEAFF. CDR3 bases: TGTGCCGTTCACAGGTCAAGGAACACTGAAGCTTTCTTT.

The rearrangement joins TRBV2 to TRBJ1-6, with D maybe TRBD1 (6 bases). Germline CDR1 SNHLY, CDR2 FYNNEI. V lost 4 bases and J lost 9, with 13 bases in between. This CDR3 spans 14 amino acids. The CDR3 here is CASSGQDPGSPLHF. Here the CDR3 DNA reads TGTGCCAGCAGTGGACAGGACCCGGGTTCACCCCTCCACTTT. Based on the CDR3 plus reference TRBV2 and TRBJ1-6, the full variable domain is EPEVTQTPSHQVTQMGQEVILRCVPISNHLYFYWYRQILGQKVEFLVSFYNNEISEKSEIFDDQFSVERPDGSNFTLKIRSTKLEDSAMYFCASSGQDPGSPLHFGNGTRLTVT.

The gene calls are TRBV7-6 and TRBJ2-2, with 7 bases aligning to TRBD2. The CDR3 has 14 amino acids. Per germline, CDR1 SGHVS and CDR2 FNYEAQ. The V segment lost 5 bases and the J segment 7 bases; nucleotides outside the gene matches: 7. CDR3 sequence reads: CASSTERTSGELFF. CDR3 in DNA: TGTGCCAGCAGCACCGAACGGACTAGCGGGGAGCTGTTTTTT. The complete variable domain, with remaining parts taken from reference TRBV7-6 and TRBJ2-2, reads GAGVSQSPRYKVTKRGQDVALRCDPISGHVSLYWYRQALGQGPEFLTYFNYEAQQDKSGLPNDRFSAERPEGSISTLTIQRTEQRDSAMYRCASSTERTSGELFFGEGSRLTVL.

The V gene is TRBV21-1, the J gene TRBJ1-5; the table's TRBD1 call for D was not verified on the DNA. TRBV21-1 is listed as a pseudogene. The CDR3 runs to 20 residues. The CDR3 DNA sequence: TGTGCCAGCAGCAGCCTACGGTGGTACAGGGCAACCTATAGCAATCAGCCCCAGCATTTT. It specifies CASSSLRWYRATYSNQPQHF.